The T cell receptor (beta chain) described here comes from a study of neurological immune-mediated disorders. The cDNA was synthesized by means of template-switch 5'RACE, which was carried out with 10-nucleotide random UMIs. MiXCR was run by TCRdb on the 5' RACE reads, yielding one entry per CDR3 protein. The sample shows approximately 50,000 distinct CDR3 sequences, 7.5% to 9.5% of them seen only once. There are many counts of this clonotype. Its specificity is not known. Findings and limits, study-wide: Falling below healthy controls, multiple sclerosis showed the least TCR clonal expansion, while HTLV-1-associated myelopathy showed the most.

Time point meaning: longitudinal time-point 3. Healthy control samples came from blood bank volunteers in Maryland, USA. A total of 2 million PBMCs stored at -80 degrees C provided the unsorted libraries. The sequence came from a middle-aged woman in good health. The specimen sequenced was PBMCs.

The CDR3 DNA reads as TGCAGTGCTAAAGTCAGTTCGGAAAAACTGTTTTTT. Translated, it gives CSAKVSSEKLFF. This chain uses TRBV20-1 with TRBJ1-4; unclear D gene. Deletions cut 4 bases from V and 8 bases from J, with 11 bases between. Germline V gene sequence: CDR1 DFQATT, CDR2 SNEGSKA (reference sequence). The CDR3 loop spans 12 amino acids.